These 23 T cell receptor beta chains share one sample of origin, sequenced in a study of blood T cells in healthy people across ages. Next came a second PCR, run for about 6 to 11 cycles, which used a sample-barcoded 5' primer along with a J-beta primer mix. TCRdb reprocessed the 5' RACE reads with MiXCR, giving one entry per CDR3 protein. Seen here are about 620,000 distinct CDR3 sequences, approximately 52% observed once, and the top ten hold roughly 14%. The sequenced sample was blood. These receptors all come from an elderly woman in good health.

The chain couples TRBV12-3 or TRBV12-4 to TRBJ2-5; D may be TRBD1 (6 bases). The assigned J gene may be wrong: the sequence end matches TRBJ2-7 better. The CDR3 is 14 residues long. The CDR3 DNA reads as TGTGCCAGCAGTGGCAACCAGGGGATCAACGAGCAGTACTTC. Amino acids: CASSGNQGINEQYF.

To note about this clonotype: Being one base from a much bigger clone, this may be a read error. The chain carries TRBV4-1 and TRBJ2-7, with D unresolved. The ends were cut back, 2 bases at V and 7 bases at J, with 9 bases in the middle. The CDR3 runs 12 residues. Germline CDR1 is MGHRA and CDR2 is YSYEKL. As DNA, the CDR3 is TGCGCCAGCAGCCAATCTTACAATGAGCAGTACTTC. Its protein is CASSQSYNEQYF.

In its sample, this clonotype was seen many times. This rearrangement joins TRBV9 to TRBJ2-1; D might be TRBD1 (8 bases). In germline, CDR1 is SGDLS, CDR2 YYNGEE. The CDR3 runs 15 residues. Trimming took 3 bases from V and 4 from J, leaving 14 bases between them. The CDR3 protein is CASSAGGQAYNEQFF. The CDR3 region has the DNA TGTGCCAGCAGCGCGGGGGGACAGGCATACAATGAGCAGTTCTTC.

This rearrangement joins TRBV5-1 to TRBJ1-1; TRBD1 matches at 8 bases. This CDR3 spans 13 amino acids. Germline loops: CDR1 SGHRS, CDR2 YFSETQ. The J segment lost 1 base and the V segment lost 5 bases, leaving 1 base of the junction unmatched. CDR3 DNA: TGCGCCAGCAGGACAGGGGCGAACACTGAAGCTTTCTTT. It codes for CASRTGANTEAFF.

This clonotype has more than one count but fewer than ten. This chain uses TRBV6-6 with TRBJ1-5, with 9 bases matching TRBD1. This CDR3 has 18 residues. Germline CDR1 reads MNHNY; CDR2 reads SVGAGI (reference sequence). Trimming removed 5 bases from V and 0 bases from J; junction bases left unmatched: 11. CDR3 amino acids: CASSPRAGTGYSNQPQHF. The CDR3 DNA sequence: TGTGCCAGCAGTCCTCGGGCAGGGACAGGGTATAGCAATCAGCCCCAGCATTTT.

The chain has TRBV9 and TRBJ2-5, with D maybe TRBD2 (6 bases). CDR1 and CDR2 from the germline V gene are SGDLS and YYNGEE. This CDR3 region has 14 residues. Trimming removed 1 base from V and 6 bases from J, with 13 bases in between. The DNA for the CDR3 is TGTGCCAGCAGCGTATCCCCGGCGGGGAAGACCCAGTACTTC. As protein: CASSVSPAGKTQYF.

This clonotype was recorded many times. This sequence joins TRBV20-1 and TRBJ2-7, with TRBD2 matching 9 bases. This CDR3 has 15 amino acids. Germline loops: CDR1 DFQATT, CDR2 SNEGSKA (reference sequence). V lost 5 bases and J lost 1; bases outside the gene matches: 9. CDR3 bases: TGCAGTGCTGGTCCTAGGGCGGGAGGGTCCTACGAGCAGTACTTC. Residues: CSAGPRAGGSYEQYF.

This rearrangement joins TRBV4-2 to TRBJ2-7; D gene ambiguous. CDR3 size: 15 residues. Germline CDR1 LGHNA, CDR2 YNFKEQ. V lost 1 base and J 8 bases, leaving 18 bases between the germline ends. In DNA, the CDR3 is TGTGCCAGCAGCCAAGTCGTGGTGGTGAATTTACAGCAGTACTTC. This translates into CASSQVVVVNLQQYF.

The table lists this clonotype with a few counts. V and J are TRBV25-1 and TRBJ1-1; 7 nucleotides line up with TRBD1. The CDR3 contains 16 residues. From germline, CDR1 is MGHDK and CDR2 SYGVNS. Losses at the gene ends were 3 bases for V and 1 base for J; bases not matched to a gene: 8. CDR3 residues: CASSDYATGRNTEAFF. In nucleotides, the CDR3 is TGTGCCAGCAGTGATTACGCGACAGGGCGGAACACTGAAGCTTTCTTT.

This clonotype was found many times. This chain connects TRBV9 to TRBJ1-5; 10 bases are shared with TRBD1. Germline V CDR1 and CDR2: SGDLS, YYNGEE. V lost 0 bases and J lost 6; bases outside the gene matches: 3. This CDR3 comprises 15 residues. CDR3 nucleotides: TGTGCCAGCAGCGTAGGACAGGGGGCCGGTCAGCCCCAGCATTTT. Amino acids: CASSVGQGAGQPQHF.

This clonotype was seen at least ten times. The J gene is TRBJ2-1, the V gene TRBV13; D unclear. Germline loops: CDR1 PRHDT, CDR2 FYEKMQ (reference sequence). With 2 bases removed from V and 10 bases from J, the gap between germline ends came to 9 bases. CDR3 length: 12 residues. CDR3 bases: TGTGCCAGCAGCTTACGACTTGGCGAGCAGTTCTTC. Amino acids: CASSLRLGEQFF.

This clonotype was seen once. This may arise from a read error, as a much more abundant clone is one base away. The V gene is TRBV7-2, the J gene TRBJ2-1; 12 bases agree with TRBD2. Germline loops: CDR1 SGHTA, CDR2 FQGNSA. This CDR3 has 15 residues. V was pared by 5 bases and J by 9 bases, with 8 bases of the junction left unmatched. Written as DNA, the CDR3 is TGTACCAGCAGCCGGACTAGCGGGGCCAGCGGTGAGCAGTTCTTC. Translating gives CTSSRTSGASGEQFF.

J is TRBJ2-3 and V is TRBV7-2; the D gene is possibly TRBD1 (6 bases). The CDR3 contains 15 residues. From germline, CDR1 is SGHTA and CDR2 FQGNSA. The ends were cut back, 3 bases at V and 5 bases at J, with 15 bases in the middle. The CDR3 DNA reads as TGTGCCAGCAGCTTTACAGGGAATGGGATAGATACGCAGTATTTT. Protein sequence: CASSFTGNGIDTQYF.

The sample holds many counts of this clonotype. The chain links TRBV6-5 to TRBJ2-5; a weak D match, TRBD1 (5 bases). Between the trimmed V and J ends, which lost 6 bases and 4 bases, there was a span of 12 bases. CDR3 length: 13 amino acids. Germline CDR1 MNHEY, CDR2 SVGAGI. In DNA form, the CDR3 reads TGTGCCAGCAGATCTACAGGTAGAGAGACCCAGTACTTC. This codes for CASRSTGRETQYF.

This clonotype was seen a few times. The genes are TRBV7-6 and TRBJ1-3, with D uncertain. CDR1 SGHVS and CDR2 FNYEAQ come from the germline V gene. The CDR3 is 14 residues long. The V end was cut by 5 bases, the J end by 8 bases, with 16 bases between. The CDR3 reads CASSRRELRDTIYF. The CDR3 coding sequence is TGTGCCAGCAGCCGCAGAGAGCTTCGGGACACCATATATTTT.

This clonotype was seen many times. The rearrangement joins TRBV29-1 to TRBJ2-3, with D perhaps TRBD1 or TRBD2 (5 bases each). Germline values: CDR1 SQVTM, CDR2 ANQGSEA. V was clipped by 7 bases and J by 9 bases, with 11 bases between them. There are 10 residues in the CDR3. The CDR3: CSATEGTQYF. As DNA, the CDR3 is TGCAGCGCAACAGAGGGGACGCAGTATTTT.

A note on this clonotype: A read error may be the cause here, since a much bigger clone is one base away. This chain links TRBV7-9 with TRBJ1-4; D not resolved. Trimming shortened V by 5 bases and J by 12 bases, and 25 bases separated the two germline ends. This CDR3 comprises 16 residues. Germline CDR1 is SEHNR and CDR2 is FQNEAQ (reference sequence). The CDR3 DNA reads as TGTGCCAGCAGCCTCCTAGCGGGTAATCCGGGAAGGGAACTGTTTTTT. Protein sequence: CASSLLAGNPGRELFF.

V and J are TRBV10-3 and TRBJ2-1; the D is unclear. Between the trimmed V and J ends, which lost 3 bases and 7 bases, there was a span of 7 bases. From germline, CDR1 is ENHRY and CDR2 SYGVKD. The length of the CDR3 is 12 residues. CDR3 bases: TGTGCCATCAGTGATGGTTGGAATGAGCAGTTCTTC. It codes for CAISDGWNEQFF.

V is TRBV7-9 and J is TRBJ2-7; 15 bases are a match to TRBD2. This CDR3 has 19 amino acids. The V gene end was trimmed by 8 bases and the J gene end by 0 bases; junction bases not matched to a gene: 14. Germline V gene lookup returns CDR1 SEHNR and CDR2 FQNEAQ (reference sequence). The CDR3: CASVRPGTSGGQLSYEQYF. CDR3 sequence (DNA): TGTGCCAGCGTCCGTCCCGGGACTAGCGGGGGGCAACTCTCCTACGAGCAGTACTTC.

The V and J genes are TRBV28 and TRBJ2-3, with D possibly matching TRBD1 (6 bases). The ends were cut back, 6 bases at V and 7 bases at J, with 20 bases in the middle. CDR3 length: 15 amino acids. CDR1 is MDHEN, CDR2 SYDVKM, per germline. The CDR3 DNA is TGTGCCAGCAGCCCGACAGGCGGCCTGGGGAATACGCAGTATTTT. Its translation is CASSPTGGLGNTQYF.

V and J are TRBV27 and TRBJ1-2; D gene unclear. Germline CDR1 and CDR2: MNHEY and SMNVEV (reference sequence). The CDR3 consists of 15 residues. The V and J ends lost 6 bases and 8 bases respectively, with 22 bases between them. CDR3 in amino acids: CASRPHDAFVGGYTF. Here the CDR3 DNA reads TGTGCCAGCAGGCCTCATGACGCCTTTGTAGGGGGCTACACCTTC.

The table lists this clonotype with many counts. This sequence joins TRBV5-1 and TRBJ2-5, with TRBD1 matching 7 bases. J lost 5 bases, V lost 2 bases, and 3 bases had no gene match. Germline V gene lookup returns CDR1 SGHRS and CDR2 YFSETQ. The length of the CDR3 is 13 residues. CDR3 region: CASSLQGTETQYF. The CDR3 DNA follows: TGCGCCAGCAGCTTACAGGGGACCGAGACCCAGTACTTC.

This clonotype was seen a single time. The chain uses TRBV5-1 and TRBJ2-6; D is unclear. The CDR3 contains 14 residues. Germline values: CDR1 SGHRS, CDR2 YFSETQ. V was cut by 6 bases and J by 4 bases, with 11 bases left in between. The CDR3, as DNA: TGCGCCAGCACGCCGGGTTCGGGGGCCAACGTCCTGACTTTC. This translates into CASTPGSGANVLTF.